This T cell receptor (beta chain) was obtained from a study of blood T cell repertoires in COVID-19. TCRdb keeps only in-frame clones here, not all; method: immunoSEQ multiplex PCR. Of around 97,000 clones detected, just under 85% appear once; the ten largest clones hold 8.5% to 12%. This clone was recorded a few times. V shed 3 bases and J 3 bases; nucleotides not matched to a gene: 3. Germline CDR1 is SGHDN and CDR2 is FVKESK. The CDR3 covers 16 residues. The sequenced sample consisted of peripheral blood. The chain joins TRBV14 to TRBJ2-2, with TRBD1 matching over 11 bases. This receptor was identified in a man in his 70s with acute or convalescent COVID-19. CDR3: CASSHWGQGDTGELFF. The DNA of the CDR3 is TGTGCCAGCAGCCATTGGGGACAGGGGGACACCGGGGAGCTGTTTTTT.